This is a list of T cell receptor beta chains from one sample in a study of radiotherapy plus CTLA-4 blockade in lung cancer. Clones were sequenced by immunoSEQ multiplex PCR, and TCRdb holds only the in-frame ones, with some missing. Of 83,000 or so clones listed, about four fifths are singletons. Source: peripheral blood, taken from a patient treated with radiotherapy plus ipilimumab. All receptors come from a human donor with non-small cell lung cancer who had stable disease on radiotherapy plus ipilimumab. Both conserved end residues are part of each CDR3. A D gene is named only where the DNA matches it firmly. A row's size may be missing; if present it is once, few, many or a size class.

clone size | J gene | D gene | V gene | CDR3 DNA | CDR3 protein
. | TRBJ1-1 | . | TRBV5-4 | TGTGCCAGCAGCCCAGGAGGGGTCATCACTGAAGCTTTCTTT | CASSPGGVITEAFF
. | TRBJ1-1 | . | TRBV19 | TGTGCCAGTAGTCTCCGACAGGCGCGTACTGAAGCTTTCTTT | CASSLRQARTEAFF
. | TRBJ2-7 | TRBD2 | TRBV29-1 | TGCAGCGTTGGAAAGTCTAGCGGTGGTGTCTACGAGCAGTACTTC | CSVGKSSGGVYEQYF
. | TRBJ2-3 | . | TRBV19 | TGTGCCAGTAGTCTTCGCGGGACAGATACGCAGTATTTT | CASSLRGTDTQYF
. | TRBJ1-4 | TRBD1 | TRBV5-8 | TGTGCCAGCAGTACCGGGACAGGGGCCCGAAAACTGTTTTTT | CASSTGTGARKLFF
. | TRBJ2-4 | . | TRBV10-3 | TGTGCCATCAGCCCCAGGGGTACTGAGCCGTTGGACATTCAGTACTTC | CAISPRGTEPLDIQYF
. | TRBJ1-5 | TRBD1 | TRBV5-5 | TGTGCCAGCAGCCTGACAGGGGGTGGGGATAGCAATCAGCCCCAGCATTTT | CASSLTGGGDSNQPQHF
. | TRBJ2-7 | TRBD2 | TRBV14 | TGTGCCAGCAGCCAACAGAGCGGGAGAGCCTACGAGCAGTACTTC | CASSQQSGRAYEQYF
. | TRBJ2-4 | TRBD1 | TRBV5-1 | TGCGCCAGCAGCTTGACGGGACAGGGCATAGCCAAAAACATTCAGTACTTC | CASSLTGQGIAKNIQYF
. | TRBJ2-1 | . | TRBV27 | TGTGCCAGCAGTTTAGGCGGCTACAATGAGCAGTTCTTC | CASSLGGYNEQFF
few | TRBJ1-3 | TRBD1 | TRBV9 | TGTGCCAGCAGCGTGACAGGGGGTACAGGAAACACCATATATTTT | CASSVTGGTGNTIYF
. | TRBJ1-5 | . | TRBV19 | TGTGCCAGTAGTATAGTCCGGGACATGAAAACGCCCCAGCATTTT | CASSIVRDMKTPQHF
. | TRBJ1-5 | . | TRBV28 | TGTGCCAGCAGCGTAAATGGTCAGCCCCAGCATTTT | CASSVNGQPQHF
. | TRBJ2-3 | . | TRBV2 | TGTGCCAGCAGGAAGGGGGGCAGTGGCACAGATACGCAGTATTTT | CASRKGGSGTDTQYF
. | TRBJ1-5 | . | TRBV4-2 | TGTGCCAGCAGCCAAGATAGAACCCAGCCCCAGCATTTT | CASSQDRTQPQHF
. | TRBJ2-7 | TRBD1 | TRBV27 | TGTGCCAGCAGTCACAGGGGCTACGAGCAGTACTTC | CASSHRGYEQYF
. | TRBJ2-3 | . | TRBV1 | TGCACCAGCACAACCCTGAGGCGGGAGAGCGACGGCACAGATACGCAGTATTTT | CTSTTLRRESDGTDTQYF
. | TRBJ2-1 | TRBD2 | TRBV5-6 | TGTGCCAGCAGCTTGTTGAGCGGGAGGGTCTGGAATGAGCAGTTCTTC | CASSLLSGRVWNEQFF
. | TRBJ1-2 | TRBD1 | TRBV29-1 | TGCAGCGTGGTCCGGGACAGGGGGCCGGATGGCTACACCTTC | CSVVRDRGPDGYTF
. | TRBJ2-3 | TRBD1 | TRBV4-1 | TGCGCCAGCACGACAGGGGGCTACAGTAAGGATACGCAGTATTTT | CASTTGGYSKDTQYF
. | TRBJ2-3 | . | TRBV5-5 | TGTGCCAGCAGTCACTCGGGGGCAGATACGCAGTATTTT | CASSHSGADTQYF
. | TRBJ1-5 | TRBD1 | TRBV27 | TGTGCCAGCAGGGGACAGCCCAATCAGCCCCAGCATTTT | CASRGQPNQPQHF
. | TRBJ2-1 | TRBD2 | TRBV9 | TGTGCCAGCAGCGCGGGACTAGCGCGTGACAATGAGCAGTTCTTC | CASSAGLARDNEQFF
. | TRBJ2-2 | . | TRBV11-3 | TGTGCCAGCAGCCGGCGTGCCGGGGAGCTGTTTTTT | CASSRRAGELFF
once | TRBJ1-1 | . | TRBV7-8 | TGTGCCAGCAGCTTTTCTACACGGATGAACACTGAAGCTTTCTTT | CASSFSTRMNTEAFF
. | TRBJ2-3 | . | TRBV28 | TGTGCCAGCAACCCACTGAGAGGAACAGATACGCAGTATTTT | CASNPLRGTDTQYF
. | TRBJ1-2 | TRBD1 | TRBV7-9 | TGTGCCAGCAGCGCGGGACAGGGATTCTATGGCTACACCTTC | CASSAGQGFYGYTF
. | TRBJ2-2 | . | TRBV2 | TGTGCCAGCAGTGCGCACAGGCTGAACACCGGGGAGCTGTTTTTT | CASSAHRLNTGELFF
. | TRBJ2-1 | . | TRBV27 | TGTGCCAGCAGTTTCCTGGGGGGTGAGCAGTTCTTC | CASSFLGGEQFF
. | TRBJ2-5 | TRBD2 | TRBV6-1 | TGTGCCAGCAGTGAACGGGGGGAACAGGAGACCCAGTACTTC | CASSERGEQETQYF
. | TRBJ2-2 | TRBD2 | TRBV29-1 | TGCAGCGGTCAGACTAGCGGGGGCACCGGGGAGCTGTTTTTT | CSGQTSGGTGELFF
. | TRBJ1-2 | TRBD1 | TRBV23-1 | TGCGCCAGCAGTCACCCGGACAGGGGGTTTGGCTACACCTTC | CASSHPDRGFGYTF
few | TRBJ2-7 | . | TRBV11-2 | TGTGCCAGCAGCCGAGGTGGGCAGGTTGTCGAGCAGTACTTC | CASSRGGQVVEQYF
. | TRBJ1-5 | . | TRBV2 | TGTGCCAGCAGTTTGACAGTATTAAATCAGCCCCAGCATTTT | CASSLTVLNQPQHF
. | TRBJ1-1 | . | TRBV5-1 | TGCGCCAGCAGCTTGGCGGGGGCCACTGAAGCTTTCTTT | CASSLAGATEAFF
. | TRBJ2-7 | . | TRBV5-1 | TGCGCCAGCAGGGACGTAACCTACGAGCAGTACTTC | CASRDVTYEQYF
. | TRBJ1-6 | TRBD1 | TRBV6-1 | TGTGCCAGCAGTGAAGGACAGGGGGTGGGGTCCTATAATTCACCCCTCCACTTT | CASSEGQGVGSYNSPLHF
. | TRBJ2-3 | . | TRBV6-1 | TGTGCCAGCAGTGCCCCCGATACGCAGTATTTT | CASSAPDTQYF
. | TRBJ2-7 | . | TRBV5-6 | TGTGCCAGCAGTCGGACGGAGAGCTCCTACGAGCAGTACTTC | CASSRTESSYEQYF
. | TRBJ2-7 | TRBD2 | TRBV18 | TGTGCCAGCTCACCTAACGGGGGGGCACCCTACGAGCAGTACTTC | CASSPNGGAPYEQYF
once | TRBJ2-4 | . | TRBV28 | TGTGCCAGCAGTTTAGGGTTGGGAGGAAACATTCAGTACTTC | CASSLGLGGNIQYF
once | TRBJ2-7 | . | TRBV29-1 | TGCAGCGTTACGACTAGCTCCTACGAGCAGTACTTC | CSVTTSSYEQYF
. | TRBJ1-4 | . | TRBV28 | TGTGCCAGCAGTTCGTTAATGGGAGGGGTTAAGGAAAAACTGTTTTTT | CASSSLMGGVKEKLFF
once | TRBJ2-7 | . | TRBV6-1 | TGTGCTACGAAGGGTTCCTCCTACGAGCAGTACTTC | CATKGSSYEQYF
once | TRBJ2-3 | . | TRBV5-1 | TGCGCCACCCGACCTAGCGCCCCTAGCACAGATACGCAGTATTTT | CATRPSAPSTDTQYF
. | TRBJ2-7 | . | TRBV5-4 | TGTGCCAGCAGCCCAGGCCTGAGGTCCTACGAGCAGTACTTC | CASSPGLRSYEQYF
. | TRBJ2-1 | TRBD2 | TRBV30 | TGTGCCTGGATGTTTGGGGGAGCGGGAGTCCCCTACAATGAGCAGTTCTTC | CAWMFGGAGVPYNEQFF
. | TRBJ2-1 | TRBD2 | TRBV7-9 | TGTGCCAGCAGCTCTCAGGGACTAGCGGGAGGGTACAATGAGCAGTTCTTC | CASSSQGLAGGYNEQFF
. | TRBJ2-5 | . | TRBV2 | TGTGCCAGCAGTAGGGGACCGAATTACCAAGAGACCCAGTACTTC | CASSRGPNYQETQYF
once | TRBJ2-2 | TRBD2 | TRBV5-1 | TGCGCCAGCAGCTCCGGACTAGCGGGGGACTCCGGGGAGCTGTTTTTT | CASSSGLAGDSGELFF
. | TRBJ1-6 | TRBD1 | TRBV7-6 | TGTGCCAGCAGCTTAGGGGGGCGGGACAGTAATTCACCCCTCCACTTT | CASSLGGRDSNSPLHF
. | TRBJ2-5 | TRBD2 | TRBV5-4 | TGTGCCAGCAGCAGGACTAGCGGACAAGAGACCCAGTACTTC | CASSRTSGQETQYF
. | TRBJ2-3 | . | TRBV10-3 | TGTGCCATCAGTGAACACGGGGCGCCGGCGGATACGCAGTATTTT | CAISEHGAPADTQYF
. | TRBJ2-5 | TRBD2 | TRBV9 | TGTGCCAGCAGCGCAGGTGGACTAGCGGGAGTCTGGGAGACCCAGTACTTC | CASSAGGLAGVWETQYF
. | TRBJ2-1 | . | TRBV7-2 | TGTGCCAGCAAAACGGGACTGCTTTACAATGAGCAGTTCTTC | CASKTGLLYNEQFF
. | TRBJ2-7 | . | TRBV6-5 | TGTGCCAGCAGTGACCTACAGGTCTACGAGCAGTACTTC | CASSDLQVYEQYF
. | TRBJ2-7 | . | TRBV11-2 | TGTGCCAGCAGCTCTTCTTTCTACGAGCAGTACTTC | CASSSSFYEQYF